This TCR beta chain was sequenced in a study of radiotherapy plus CTLA-4 blockade in lung cancer. Study-level information: Objective responses emerged in around 19% of patients, and 30% to 40% attained disease control. General study findings and limits: There was expansion of tumor-derived TCR clones in blood after radiotherapy plus ipilimumab.

Concerning this clone: No antigen is known for it.

V was pared by 5 bases and J by 2 bases, with 7 bases of the junction left unmatched. Germline values: CDR1 SGHTA, CDR2 FQGNSA. The CDR3 runs to 15 residues. Clones were sequenced by immunoSEQ multiplex PCR, and TCRdb holds only the in-frame ones, with some missing. The data show some 87,000 clones, with roughly four fifths seen just once and just over 14% held by the top ten. This TCR came from a human donor with non-small cell lung cancer that progressed on radiotherapy plus ipilimumab. This sequence joins TRBV7-2 and TRBJ2-5, with TRBD1 matching 8 bases. The material sequenced was peripheral blood, taken from a patient treated with radiotherapy plus ipilimumab. The CDR3 spells CASSPRWTGQETQYF. The CDR3 nucleotides are TGTGCCAGCAGCCCCCGTTGGACAGGGCAAGAGACCCAGTACTTC.